This T cell receptor beta chain emerged from a study of blood T cell repertoires in COVID-19. About the study: Samples taken during acute and convalescent COVID-19 were collected in the United States, Italy and Spain. PBMCs, B-cell-depleted T cells, or T cells were the source of the cDNA or gDNA that made up the material.

Germline V gene lookup returns CDR1 SGHAT and CDR2 FQNNGV. Trimming cost V 6 bases and J 0 bases; bases outside gene matches: 6. The CDR3 loop spans 15 amino acids. Original methodology: The authors estimated nucleated cell counts from reference gene primer amplification. The method was immunoSEQ multiplex PCR; TCRdb's version includes in-frame clones alone and lacks a portion of them. V and J calls and clone size are given by that table; D and trimming were obtained from the DNA. The sample shows some 300,000 clones, around nine tenths of them seen only once. V is TRBV11-2 and J is TRBJ2-5, with 8 bases fitting TRBD2. Sequencing was performed on peripheral blood. This receptor was taken from a man aged 65 to 79 with acute or convalescent COVID-19. This CDR3 reads CASRSQLADQETQYF. The CDR3 coding sequence is TGTGCCAGCAGATCCCAACTAGCGGACCAAGAGACCCAGTACTTC.